The 32 T cell receptor beta chains presented below share a single source sample, sequenced in a study of blood T cell repertoires in COVID-19. Libraries were prepared by immunoSEQ multiplex PCR; TCRdb keeps only in-frame clonotypes and omits some of them. The sample lists hundreds of thousands of clones; roughly 90% were seen once. Sequencing was done on a sample of peripheral blood. Receptors originate from a human donor in a cohort sampled during active COVID-19.

The chain combines TRBV7-9 with TRBJ2-7, with TRBD2 matching 13 bases. This CDR3 region has 15 residues. Per germline, CDR1 SEHNR and CDR2 FQNEAQ (reference sequence). Germline trimming cut 0 bases from V and 5 bases from J; bases unmatched to any gene: 1. The CDR3 sequence: CASSLAGLAGDEQYF. Written as DNA, the CDR3 is TGTGCCAGCAGCTTAGCTGGACTAGCGGGAGACGAGCAGTACTTC.

The CDR3 reads CAIEAGGGNTIYF. The CDR3, as DNA: TGTGCCATCGAGGCAGGGGGGGGAAACACCATATATTTT. The chain joins TRBV10-3 to TRBJ1-3; 7 bases align to TRBD1. The CDR3 loop spans 13 amino acids. The V gene end was trimmed by 8 bases and the J gene end by 4 bases; junction bases not matched to a gene: 5. Germline CDR1 reads ENHRY; CDR2 reads SYGVKD.

The chain couples TRBV7-9 to TRBJ2-6; D perhaps matches TRBD1 (5 bases). This CDR3 region has 19 residues. The germline V gene encodes CDR1 SEHNR and CDR2 FQNEAQ (reference sequence). Trimming took off 5 bases at V and 1 base at J, with 21 bases between the two ends. The CDR3 loop is CASSPKGRVLHSGANVLTF. As DNA, the CDR3 is TGTGCCAGCAGCCCCAAAGGCAGGGTGTTACATTCTGGGGCCAACGTCCTGACTTTC. Full variable domain (rest looked up from reference TRBV7-9 and TRBJ2-6): DTGVSQNPRHKITKRGQNVTFRCDPISEHNRLYWYRQTLGQGPEFLTYFQNEAQLEKSRLLSDRFSAERPKGSFSTLEIQRTEQGDSAMYLCASSPKGRVLHSGANVLTFGAGSRLTVL.

Only one count was recorded for this clone. The rearrangement joins TRBV6-2 or TRBV6-3 to TRBJ1-1, with unresolved D. The V gene lost 5 bases and the J gene lost 4 bases, with 11 bases spanning the gap. This CDR3 spans 13 amino acids. Germline V CDR1 and CDR2: MNHEY, SVGEGT. The CDR3: CASSPTSSTEAFF. The CDR3 DNA is TGTGCCAGCAGTCCGACATCAAGCACTGAAGCTTTCTTT.

The V and J genes are TRBV19 and TRBJ1-2, with unresolved D. Deletions cut 4 bases from V and 3 bases from J, with 12 bases between. There are 14 residues in the CDR3. Per the germline V gene, CDR1 is LNHDA and CDR2 is SQIVND (reference sequence). CDR3 coding DNA: TGTGCCAGTAGTAAACAGTCAGTGGACTATGGCTACACCTTC. Its translation: CASSKQSVDYGYTF.

The chain is built from TRBV2 and TRBJ1-5; 7 nucleotides agree with TRBD1. The CDR3 is made up of 15 amino acids. Germline V gene sequence: CDR1 SNHLY, CDR2 FYNNEI. With V trimmed by 1 base and J by 3 bases, 3 bases remained unmatched. The CDR3 DNA sequence: TGTGCCAGCAGTGAAGGGGACAGAATCAATCAGCCCCAGCATTTT. Residues: CASSEGDRINQPQHF. Drawing the rest from reference TRBV2 and TRBJ1-5, the complete variable domain is EPEVTQTPSHQVTQMGQEVILRCVPISNHLYFYWYRQILGQKVEFLVSFYNNEISEKSEIFDDQFSVERPDGSNFTLKIRSTKLEDSAMYFCASSEGDRINQPQHFGDGTRLSIL.

V usage is TRBV9 and J usage is TRBJ2-7, with D maybe TRBD1 (5 bases). Germline loops: CDR1 SGDLS, CDR2 YYNGEE. V gave up 4 bases and J gave up 0 bases, with 17 bases separating them. This CDR3 is 16 amino acids long. CDR3 loop: CASSPTSRTNSYEQYF. The CDR3 nucleotides read TGTGCCAGCAGCCCCACCTCTAGGACAAACTCCTACGAGCAGTACTTC.

This clone was observed a handful of times. V usage is TRBV28 and J usage is TRBJ1-1; 7 nucleotides align to TRBD1. The CDR3 has 14 residues. The trim removed 6 bases at V and 5 bases at J, leaving 9 bases unmatched. Germline-derived CDR1 and CDR2 are MDHEN and SYDVKM. CDR3 in DNA: TGTGCCAGCAGATTGGACAGGTCGGAAACTGAAGCTTTCTTT. This encodes CASRLDRSETEAFF.

V gene TRBV9 combines with J gene TRBJ1-2, with TRBD1 matching over 10 bases. The CDR3 runs to 16 residues. Unmatched junction bases numbered 10, after V lost 0 bases and J lost 8 bases. Per the germline V gene, CDR1 is SGDLS and CDR2 is YYNGEE. The DNA for the CDR3 is TGTGCCAGCAGCGTAGGGTCCGGGACAGGGGCAAGGGGCTACACCTTC. Translation gives CASSVGSGTGARGYTF. The whole variable domain, remainder taken from reference TRBV9 and TRBJ1-2, is DSGVTQTPKHLITATGQRVTLRCSPRSGDLSVYWYQQSLDQGLQFLIQYYNGEERAKGNILERFSAQQFPDLHSELNLSSLELGDSALYFCASSVGSGTGARGYTFGSGTRLTVV.

This clone was seen a handful of times. This chain uses TRBV27 with TRBJ2-2; the D is unclear. V gave up 0 bases and J gave up 3 bases, with 8 bases separating them. The CDR3 runs 15 residues. Germline assignment: CDR1 MNHEY and CDR2 SMNVEV (reference sequence). The CDR3 here is CASSLSSGYTGELFF. CDR3 DNA sequence: TGTGCCAGCAGTTTATCGTCCGGGTACACCGGGGAGCTGTTTTTT.

In this sample, this clone turned up once. The rearrangement links TRBV5-8 to TRBJ1-1, with TRBD1 as a possible D gene (6 bases). The CDR3 loop spans 16 amino acids. The V and J ends lost 1 base and 2 bases respectively, with 15 bases between them. CDR1 and CDR2 from the germline V gene are SGHTS and YDEGEE. Written as DNA, the CDR3 is TGTGCCAGCAGCTTGTCTCAGGGGCTGGGAAACACTGAAGCTTTCTTT. Amino acid sequence: CASSLSQGLGNTEAFF.

This clone was detected only a few times. The CDR3 coding sequence is TGTGCCAGTACTAACGAGTGGGGCTACACCTTC. It yields the protein CASTNEWGYTF. The genes are TRBV19 and TRBJ1-2; unclear D gene. Trimming left V 7 bases short and J 8 bases short, with 11 bases between. Germline V gives CDR1 LNHDA, CDR2 SQIVND (reference sequence). The CDR3 spans 11 residues.

This clone was picked up a small number of times. The gene calls are TRBV18 and TRBJ1-3; the D gene is possibly TRBD1 (5 bases). CDR1 KGHSH and CDR2 LQKENI come from the germline V gene. Trimming shortened V by 3 bases and J by 1 base, and 13 bases separated the two germline ends. The CDR3 runs to 16 residues. DNA of the CDR3: TGTGCCAGCTCACCGGTCGGGGGTTCATCTGGAAACACCATATATTTT. Its protein product is CASSPVGGSSGNTIYF. Supplemented by reference TRBV18 and TRBJ1-3, the full variable domain reads NAGVMQNPRHLVRRRGQEARLRCSPMKGHSHVYWYRQLPEEGLKFMVYLQKENIIDESGMPKERFSAEFPKEGPSILRIQQVVRGDSAAYFCASSPVGGSSGNTIYFGEGSWLTVV.

This rearrangement joins TRBV7-3 to TRBJ2-1; TRBD2 agrees at 7 bases. The CDR3 runs 15 residues. V lost 5 bases to trimming and J lost 5 bases; unmatched junction nucleotides: 9. Germline CDR1 SGHTA, CDR2 FQGTGA. DNA for the CDR3: TGTGCCAGCAGCCCTCAGGCGGGAGCGAACAATGAGCAGTTCTTC. Protein sequence: CASSPQAGANNEQFF.

J is TRBJ1-4 and V is TRBV4-3; D unclear. Germline CDR1 and CDR2: LGHNA and YSLEER. V lost 0 bases to trimming and J lost 7 bases, with 18 bases between them. The CDR3 extends over 17 amino acids. In DNA, the CDR3 is TGCGCCAGCAGCCAAGATACCTCGGCCGCGCGGGGTGAAAAACTGTTTTTT. Its translation: CASSQDTSAARGEKLFF.

This clone has only a few counts. V gene TRBV13 combines with J gene TRBJ2-7, with TRBD2 as a possible D gene (6 bases). The CDR3 consists of 13 residues. CDR1 and CDR2 (germline): PRHDT, FYEKMQ (reference sequence). The V gene lost 6 bases and the J gene lost 3 bases, with 12 bases spanning the gap. The CDR3 sequence: CASSQHGGYEQYF. The CDR3 nucleotides read TGTGCCAGCAGTCAACACGGGGGCTACGAGCAGTACTTC.

The chain carries TRBV30 and TRBJ1-5; D uncertain. Germline CDR1 reads GTSNPN; CDR2 reads SVGIG (reference sequence). The CDR3 extends over 14 amino acids. V lost 3 bases, J lost 4 bases, and 13 bases lay in between. Here the CDR3 DNA reads TGTGCCTGGAGGGCCCAGAACGCTAATCAGCCCCAGCATTTT. This gives the protein CAWRAQNANQPQHF.

The CDR3 sequence is CASSYSWWDRVYEQYF. The CDR3 region has the DNA TGTGCCAGCAGTTACTCGTGGTGGGACAGGGTCTACGAGCAGTACTTC. This rearrangement joins TRBV6-5 to TRBJ2-7, with 9 bases matching TRBD1. CDR1 is MNHEY, CDR2 SVGAGI, per germline. This CDR3 region has 16 residues. V lost 0 bases and J lost 3; bases outside the gene matches: 6.

The CDR3 nucleotides read TGCGCCAGCAGTGAGTCGAGACTTCCCAAAGACTCTCTACTAGCGGGGGACCAAGAGACCCAGTACTTC. Protein: CASSESRLPKDSLLAGDQETQYF. The chain uses TRBV10-1 and TRBJ2-5; 11 bases match TRBD2. Germline V gene lookup returns CDR1 WNHNN and CDR2 SYGVQD (reference sequence). This CDR3 has 23 residues. V was clipped by 0 bases and J by 0 bases; unmatched bases: 21.

The rearrangement joins TRBV7-8 to TRBJ2-7; 7 bases fit TRBD2. Trimming removed 2 bases from V and 6 bases from J; junction bases left unmatched: 22. CDR1 and CDR2 from the germline V gene are SGHVS and FQNEAQ. The CDR3 loop spans 19 amino acids. In DNA, the CDR3 is TGTGCCAGCAGCTTAAAGGGTTTACGGCTGAGCGGGGATAACTTCGAGCAGTACTTC. It encodes CASSLKGLRLSGDNFEQYF.

The rearrangement links TRBV18 to TRBJ1-2, with D perhaps matching TRBD1 (6 bases). The V and J ends lost 8 bases and 6 bases respectively, with 19 bases between them. Germline V lookup: CDR1 KGHSH, CDR2 LQKENI. This CDR3 is built from 14 residues. The CDR3 loop reads CASRKTEQGDGYTF. DNA of the CDR3: TGTGCCAGCCGAAAAACAGAACAGGGTGATGGCTACACCTTC.

This chain links TRBV24-1 with TRBJ1-2, with TRBD1 matching 8 bases. The CDR3 sequence is 14 residues long. J gave up 5 bases and V 4 bases, and 5 bases lay outside the gene matches. Germline V gives CDR1 KGHDR, CDR2 SFDVKD. The DNA of the CDR3 is TGTGCCACCAGTGACGCCGACAGGGGTTATGGCTACACCTTC. Its translation is CATSDADRGYGYTF.

The chain uses TRBV10-1 and TRBJ1-1; weak D call: TRBD1 (5 bases). The V and J ends lost 0 bases and 0 bases respectively, with 11 bases between them. Germline V CDR1 and CDR2: WNHNN, SYGVQD (reference sequence). The CDR3 has 16 residues. The CDR3 DNA sequence: TGCGCCAGCAGTGAGTCCGTCCCGGGGGTGAACACTGAAGCTTTCTTT. Residues: CASSESVPGVNTEAFF.

In its sample, this clone was seen once. The chain couples TRBV7-2 to TRBJ1-3; D unresolved. The CDR3 extends over 16 amino acids. Germline values: CDR1 SGHTA, CDR2 FQGNSA. Trimming pared 3 bases from V and 0 bases from J, leaving 12 bases between. CDR3 sequence: CASSLAGGFSGNTIYF. CDR3 coding DNA: TGTGCCAGCAGCTTGGCGGGTGGATTCTCTGGAAACACCATATATTTT.

This chain uses TRBV18 with TRBJ2-7; 10 nucleotides align to TRBD2. CDR3 length: 16 amino acids. Germline V CDR1 and CDR2: KGHSH, LQKENI. Unmatched junction bases numbered 4, after V lost 2 bases and J lost 0 bases. In DNA, the CDR3 is TGTGCCAGCTCACCAAGCGGGGGGGGTACCTCCTACGAGCAGTACTTC. This codes for CASSPSGGGTSYEQYF.

The V call is TRBV2, the J call TRBJ2-2, with 12 positions matching TRBD2. Germline assignment: CDR1 SNHLY and CDR2 FYNNEI. CDR3 length: 16 residues. The J segment lost 3 bases and the V segment lost 2 bases, leaving 1 base of the junction unmatched. The CDR3 protein is CASSELAGGHTGELFF. The DNA of the CDR3 is TGTGCCAGCAGTGAACTAGCGGGGGGGCACACCGGGGAGCTGTTTTTT.

V and J are TRBV9 and TRBJ1-2; D unresolved. Germline V gene sequence: CDR1 SGDLS, CDR2 YYNGEE. The V end lost 0 bases, the J end lost 8 bases, and 20 bases lay between the germline ends. The length of the CDR3 is 16 residues. The CDR3 reads CASSVARRVGAEGYTF. The CDR3 nucleotides read TGTGCCAGCAGCGTAGCTCGACGGGTAGGAGCGGAGGGCTACACCTTC.

V and J are TRBV4-2 and TRBJ1-4, with 7 bases aligning to TRBD1. V lost 0 bases, J lost 4 bases, and 11 bases stayed unmatched. Germline V gives CDR1 LGHNA, CDR2 YNFKEQ. The CDR3 is 18 amino acids. The DNA for the CDR3 is TGTGCCAGCAGCCAAGACTTTTTACAGGGGTCTGGTAATGAAAAACTGTTTTTT. It specifies CASSQDFLQGSGNEKLFF.

The chain employs TRBV5-6 and TRBJ1-2; the D is unclear. The germline gives CDR1 SGHDT, CDR2 YYEEEE. The ends were cut back, 4 bases at V and 3 bases at J, with 16 bases in the middle. This CDR3 is built from 15 residues. Here the CDR3 reads CASSPRNSLDYGYTF. CDR3 in DNA: TGTGCCAGCAGCCCGAGGAACTCCCTTGACTATGGCTACACCTTC.

The genes are TRBV19 and TRBJ1-2, with D tentatively TRBD1 (5 bases). Germline V gives CDR1 LNHDA, CDR2 SQIVND (reference sequence). This CDR3 comprises 15 residues. Trimming took off 2 bases at V and 8 bases at J, with 18 bases between the two ends. CDR3 coding DNA: TGTGCCAGTAGTATACCTCGGGCAGGGCGGGAAGGCTACACCTTC. It is translated as CASSIPRAGREGYTF.

This chain connects TRBV7-2 to TRBJ2-1, with D possibly matching TRBD2 (6 bases). The CDR3 has 15 residues. Germline assignment: CDR1 SGHTA and CDR2 FQGNSA. V shed 2 bases and J shed 7 bases, with 15 bases lying between them. The CDR3, as DNA: TGTGCCAGCAGCTTATGGGGAGGCGGACTTAATGAGCAGTTCTTC. Amino acid sequence: CASSLWGGGLNEQFF.

CDR3 sequence reads: CASSPREAGTNTGELFF. The CDR3 nucleotides read TGTGCCAGCTCACCACGGGAGGCCGGGACGAACACCGGGGAGCTGTTTTTT. The gene calls are TRBV18 and TRBJ2-2; tentatively, D is TRBD2 (6 bases). Per germline, CDR1 KGHSH and CDR2 LQKENI. V shed 1 base and J shed 0 bases, with 12 bases lying between them. This CDR3 spans 17 amino acids. Filled out from reference TRBV18 and TRBJ2-2, the complete variable domain reads NAGVMQNPRHLVRRRGQEARLRCSPMKGHSHVYWYRQLPEEGLKFMVYLQKENIIDESGMPKERFSAEFPKEGPSILRIQQVVRGDSAAYFCASSPREAGTNTGELFFGEGSRLTVL.